The source of this T cell receptor (beta chain) is a study of graft-versus-host responses after intestinal transplantation. CDR3 length: 12 amino acids. V was pared by 7 bases and J by 4 bases, with 11 bases between. Germline V lookup: CDR1 SNHLY, CDR2 FYNNEI. This table comes from immunoSEQ multiplex PCR, and its TCRdb copy is limited to in-frame clones, with some not included. The profile shows approximately 70,000 clones, about 89% of them singletons. This clone was seen once. The antigen remains unidentified. Material: unstimulated CD8+ T cells sorted from spleen or lymph node cells, obtained before intestinal transplant. The receptor was isolated from a human donor who received an intestinal transplant. The chain uses TRBV2 and TRBJ2-7; tentative D call: TRBD2 (6 bases). CDR3 loop: CASIGGKYEQYF. The CDR3 region has the DNA TGTGCCAGCATCGGCGGGAAGTACGAGCAGTACTTC.